This is a list of T cell receptor beta chains from one sample in a study of T-cell memory formation after mild COVID-19. Via MiXCR, TCRdb re-called the 5' RACE reads, giving one row per CDR3 protein. The sample lists 350,000 to 500,000 distinct CDR3 sequences, more than 20% seen once, with 13% in the top ten. Source material: PBMCs or a T cell subset sorted from them (not recorded which). Every receptor here comes from an adult woman who had mild COVID-19 (a few samples of this study predate the infection). Cell type and time point are not known. Both conserved end residues are part of each CDR3. D genes are given only for firm matches. Clone size, where shown, is once, few, many, or a class for clones that have expanded.

size	V	D	J	CDR3	DNA
.	TRBV5-1	.	TRBJ1-2	CASIDGYTF	TGCGCCAGCATCGATGGCTACACCTTC
.	TRBV24-1	.	TRBJ2-1	CATSEQGGYNEQFF	TGTGCCACCAGTGAACAGGGTGGCTACAATGAGCAGTTCTTC
few	TRBV14	TRBD2	TRBJ2-1	CASSHYRPGLAGGNEQFF	TGTGCCAGCAGCCACTACCGTCCGGGACTAGCGGGAGGAAATGAGCAGTTCTTC
.	TRBV5-1	TRBD1	TRBJ2-2	CASSFLNRGTGELFF	TGCGCCAGCAGCTTCCTTAACAGGGGAACCGGGGAGCTGTTTTTT
few	TRBV12-3/TRBV12-4	.	TRBJ1-1	CASSRDSTEAFF	TGTGCCAGCAGCCGAGACAGCACTGAAGCTTTCTTT
.	TRBV6-5	TRBD1	TRBJ2-5	CASRTGRTGTSGGQYF	TGTGCCAGCAGAACCGGAAGGACAGGGACTTCCGGTGGCCAGTACTTC
few	TRBV3-1	.	TRBJ2-4	CASSQTATLAKNIQYF	TGTGCCAGCAGCCAGACAGCTACTCTAGCCAAAAACATTCAGTACTTC
.	TRBV14	.	TRBJ2-7	CASSQFTGTPRSEQYF	TGTGCCAGCAGCCAATTCACAGGGACCCCCCGGAGCGAGCAGTACTTC
.	TRBV7-9	.	TRBJ2-3	CASSGAAWTDTQYF	TGTGCCAGCAGCGGAGCAGCGTGGACAGATACGCAGTATTTT
.	TRBV5-1	.	TRBJ2-7	CASSPDGYSYEQYF	TGCGCCAGCAGCCCCGACGGGTACTCCTACGAGCAGTACTTC
.	TRBV5-1	.	TRBJ2-3	CASSWASASTDTQYF	TGCGCCAGCAGCTGGGCTAGCGCTAGCACAGATACGCAGTATTTT
once	TRBV18	.	TRBJ2-6	CASSPVGVGGANVLTF	TGTGCCAGCTCACCAGTAGGGGTTGGTGGGGCCAACGTCCTGACTTTC
.	TRBV24-1	TRBD2	TRBJ2-3	CATSDLGSGTKADTQYF	TGTGCCACCAGTGATTTGGGGTCCGGGACTAAGGCAGATACGCAGTATTTT
once	TRBV7-6	TRBD1	TRBJ2-7	CASSLVDRDEQYF	TGTGCCAGCAGCTTAGTGGACAGGGACGAGCAGTACTTC
.	TRBV27	TRBD2	TRBJ2-1	CASRNRTSGISSYNEQFF	TGTGCCAGCAGAAACCGGACTAGCGGGATTAGTTCCTACAATGAGCAGTTCTTC
.	TRBV7-3	TRBD2	TRBJ2-1	CASSLSGLAGGKQFF	TGTGCCAGCAGCCTATCGGGGCTAGCGGGAGGGAAACAGTTCTTC
many	TRBV7-9	.	TRBJ1-2	CASSGAGSHGYTF	TGTGCCAGCAGCGGCGCCGGGTCTCATGGCTACACCTTC
.	TRBV7-8	.	TRBJ2-7	CASSSDAYEQYF	TGTGCCAGCAGCTCAGACGCCTACGAGCAGTACTTC
.	TRBV4-1	.	TRBJ1-2	CASSQDDPNRIPNYGYTF	TGCGCCAGCAGCCAAGACGACCCGAACAGAATCCCTAACTATGGCTACACCTTC
.	TRBV18	.	TRBJ1-1	CASSPAGWNTEAFF	TGTGCCAGCTCACCGGCCGGGTGGAACACTGAAGCTTTCTTT
.	TRBV20-1	.	TRBJ1-5	CSAKGGTQGPRVQHF	TGCAGTGCGAAAGGGGGAACACAGGGCCCAAGGGTCCAGCATTTT
.	TRBV20-1	TRBD2	TRBJ2-7	CSAYQAGDYYEQYF	TGCAGTGCTTACCAAGCGGGGGACTATTACGAGCAGTACTTC
.	TRBV5-1	.	TRBJ2-2	CASSLRWDSNTGELFF	TGCGCCAGCAGCTTGAGGTGGGACTCGAACACCGGGGAGCTGTTTTTT
.	TRBV2	.	TRBJ1-2	CASRRAGNYGYTF	TGTGCCAGCCGGCGGGCAGGGAACTATGGCTACACCTTC
.	TRBV20-1	.	TRBJ1-3	CSAAAGNTIYF	TGCAGTGCAGCAGCCGGAAACACCATATATTTT
.	TRBV5-1	TRBD1	TRBJ2-1	CASSLEGQADYNEQFF	TGCGCCAGCAGCTTGGAAGGACAGGCCGACTACAATGAGCAGTTCTTC
.	TRBV5-1	.	TRBJ2-2	CASSLEGQQNTGELFF	TGCGCCAGCAGCTTGGAAGGGCAGCAAAACACCGGGGAGCTGTTTTTT
few	TRBV7-9	TRBD1	TRBJ1-1	CASSSGQVGLVTEAFF	TGTGCCAGCAGCTCAGGACAGGTAGGGCTGGTCACTGAAGCTTTCTTT
.	TRBV4-1	.	TRBJ2-3	CASSQEPPGRGADTQYF	TGCGCCAGCAGCCAAGAACCCCCCGGCAGGGGAGCAGATACGCAGTATTTT
few	TRBV15	.	TRBJ1-2	CATSPRPLRGYGYTF	TGTGCCACCAGCCCCAGACCCCTTCGGGGGTATGGCTACACCTTC
.	TRBV30	.	TRBJ1-1	CAWSKQGNTEAFF	TGTGCCTGGAGCAAACAGGGGAACACTGAAGCTTTCTTT
.	TRBV5-1	.	TRBJ1-6	CASSLGRGPINSPLHF	TGCGCCAGCAGCTTGGGCAGAGGCCCTATCAATTCACCCCTCCACTTT
.	TRBV12-3/TRBV12-4	TRBD1	TRBJ1-1	CASSLALTGDLNTEAFF	TGTGCCAGCAGTTTAGCGCTTACAGGGGATTTAAACACTGAAGCTTTCTTT
few	TRBV5-1	.	TRBJ2-7	CASSPGVGTEQYF	TGCGCCAGCAGCCCCGGGGTGGGGACCGAGCAGTACTTC
few	TRBV5-5	.	TRBJ2-3	CASSRTGTTQYF	TGTGCCAGCAGCCGAACTGGCACTACGCAGTATTTT
few	TRBV12-3/TRBV12-4	TRBD1	TRBJ2-1	CASSSLTGGNNEQFF	TGTGCCAGCAGTTCTTTGACAGGGGGAAACAATGAGCAGTTCTTC
.	TRBV28	TRBD2	TRBJ2-1	CASSSGLVGKKNEQFF	TGTGCCAGCAGCTCGGGACTAGTAGGGAAGAAGAATGAGCAGTTCTTC
few	TRBV27	.	TRBJ1-1	CASNPIKGYEAFF	TGTGCCAGCAACCCAATCAAGGGGTATGAAGCTTTCTTT
few	TRBV20-1	.	TRBJ2-7	CSARDAQTTLGQYF	TGCAGTGCTAGAGATGCACAGACCACCCTAGGGCAGTACTTC
few	TRBV7-8	.	TRBJ2-2	CASSGRAGELFF	TGTGCCAGCAGCGGGCGGGCCGGGGAGCTGTTTTTT
.	TRBV5-1	.	TRBJ1-6	CASSLWDGGNSPLHF	TGCGCCAGCAGCCTCTGGGACGGGGGTAATTCACCCCTCCACTTT
.	TRBV12-3/TRBV12-4	.	TRBJ2-2	CASSLSPLIRSTGELFF	TGTGCCAGCAGTTTATCGCCTCTAATAAGGAGTACCGGGGAGCTGTTTTTT
.	TRBV7-8	.	TRBJ1-5	CASSLGDLNQPQHF	TGTGCCAGCAGCTTAGGAGATCTCAATCAGCCCCAGCATTTT
.	TRBV29-1	TRBD1	TRBJ2-7	CSVEEPGQGYEQYF	TGCAGCGTTGAAGAACCGGGACAGGGCTACGAGCAGTACTTC
.	TRBV11-2	.	TRBJ1-1	CASSLAFGVDTEAFF	TGTGCCAGCAGCTTAGCTTTTGGGGTTGACACTGAAGCTTTCTTT
few	TRBV7-9	.	TRBJ2-1	CASSLGSGAEFF	TGTGCCAGCAGCTTAGGCTCGGGGGCAGAGTTCTTC
.	TRBV24-1	TRBD2	TRBJ2-1	CATSGSSGSSNEQFF	TGTGCCACCAGTGGGTCTAGCGGGAGTTCCAATGAGCAGTTCTTC
.	TRBV7-9	.	TRBJ1-1	CASSGIRWGDTEAFF	TGTGCCAGCTCAGGGATTCGTTGGGGCGACACTGAAGCTTTCTTT
.	TRBV12-3/TRBV12-4	.	TRBJ2-3	CASSLGASGGPDTQYF	TGTGCCAGCAGTTTAGGGGCCTCGGGGGGCCCAGATACGCAGTATTTT